This T cell receptor beta chain was recorded in a study of breast tumors, draining lymph nodes, adjacent tissues. This clonotype was found many times. The CDR3 spans 14 residues. Trimming stripped 6 bases from V and 0 bases from J, with 9 bases between. CDR1 is MNHEY, CDR2 SVGEGT, per germline. From the multiplex PCR reads, TCRdb called clonotypes with MiXCR, one entry per CDR3 protein. The sample has 170,000 or so distinct CDR3 sequences, 30% to 35% seen once; the top ten hold about 4%. Samples came from axillary lymph nodes draining the breast cancer. The sequenced sample was axillary lymph node tissue. The chain carries TRBV6-2 or TRBV6-3 and TRBJ1-5; D call uncertain. This receptor was obtained from a female donor with breast cancer. Some clones in this sample may be carry-over from other donors' samples. The CDR3 loop reads CASSSQPSNQPQHF. The DNA of the CDR3 is TGTGCCAGCAGCTCCCAGCCTAGCAATCAGCCCCAGCATTTT.